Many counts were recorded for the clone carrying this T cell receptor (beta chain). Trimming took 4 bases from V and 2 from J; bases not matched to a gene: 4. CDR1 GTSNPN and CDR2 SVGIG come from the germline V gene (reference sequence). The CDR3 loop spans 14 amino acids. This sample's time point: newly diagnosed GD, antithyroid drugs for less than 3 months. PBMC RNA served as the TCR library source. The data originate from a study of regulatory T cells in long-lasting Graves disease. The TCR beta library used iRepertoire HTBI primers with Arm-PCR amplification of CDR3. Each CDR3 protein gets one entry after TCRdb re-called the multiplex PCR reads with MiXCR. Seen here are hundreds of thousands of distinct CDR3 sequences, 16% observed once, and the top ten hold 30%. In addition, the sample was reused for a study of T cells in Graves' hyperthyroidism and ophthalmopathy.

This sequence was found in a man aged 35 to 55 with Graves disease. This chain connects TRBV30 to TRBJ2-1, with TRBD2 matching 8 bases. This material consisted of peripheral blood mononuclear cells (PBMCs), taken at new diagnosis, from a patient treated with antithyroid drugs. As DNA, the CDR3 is TGTGCCTGGAACACGGGACTAGCCTACAATGAGCAGTTCTTC. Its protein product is CAWNTGLAYNEQFF.